The 21 T cell receptor beta chains listed next were all sequenced from one sample in a study of T cell repertoires in cytomegalovirus infection. TCRdb fed the reads into MiXCR, producing one record per CDR3 protein. The sample contains about 260,000 distinct CDR3 sequences, around 13% of which appear only once. Input material: PBMCs. The source of these receptors is a human donor in good health (CMV status not recorded). Some clones in this sample may be carry-over from other donors' samples.

The chain carries TRBV29-1 and TRBJ1-5; maybe TRBD1 (5 bases). Germline CDR1 SQVTM, CDR2 ANQGSEA. The length of the CDR3 is 14 residues. With 5 bases removed from V and 1 base from J, the gap between germline ends came to 12 bases. The CDR3 nucleotides are TGCAGCGTTAGGGACGGTGGCAGCAATCAGCCCCAGCATTTT. This gives the protein CSVRDGGSNQPQHF.

This chain connects TRBV5-1 to TRBJ2-7, with TRBD2 as a possible D gene (6 bases). Per germline, CDR1 SGHRS and CDR2 YFSETQ. V was shortened by 4 bases and J by 0 bases, with 20 bases between the two germline ends. This CDR3 contains 17 residues. CDR3 protein: CASSPDEGTELSYEQYF. CDR3 DNA: TGCGCCAGCAGCCCCGATGAGGGGACTGAACTCTCCTACGAGCAGTACTTC.

The J gene is TRBJ2-6, the V gene TRBV7-8, with D possibly being TRBD2 (5 bases). CDR1 SGHVS and CDR2 FQNEAQ come from the germline V gene. The CDR3 extends over 19 amino acids. V lost 4 bases and J lost 1, with 20 bases in between. The CDR3 here is CASSSAGVATLSGANVLTF. In nucleotides, the CDR3 is TGTGCCAGCAGCTCCGCAGGCGTAGCGACCTTATCTGGGGCCAACGTCCTGACTTTC.

There are many counts of this clonotype. V is TRBV7-9 and J is TRBJ2-5; TRBD2 agrees at 10 bases. The CDR3 loop spans 13 amino acids. Germline CDR1 is SEHNR and CDR2 is FQNEAQ (reference sequence). Unmatched junction bases numbered 5, after V lost 8 bases and J lost 5 bases. CDR3 loop: CASRLAGAETQYF. CDR3 DNA: TGTGCCAGCCGTCTAGCGGGAGCGGAGACCCAGTACTTC. Variable domain in full (rest from reference TRBV7-9 and TRBJ2-5): DTGVSQNPRHKITKRGQNVTFRCDPISEHNRLYWYRQTLGQGPEFLTYFQNEAQLEKSRLLSDRFSAERPKGSFSTLEIQRTEQGDSAMYLCASRLAGAETQYFGPGTRLLVL.

This clonotype was seen ten or more times. The rearrangement links TRBV7-2 to TRBJ1-2, with 9 bases lining up with TRBD1. J lost 7 bases, V lost 2 bases, and 5 bases had no gene match. Per the germline V gene, CDR1 is SGHTA and CDR2 is FQGNSA. CDR3 length: 14 amino acids. CDR3 DNA sequence: TGTGCCAGCAGCTTACCATCGACAGGGGGTGGCTACACCTTC. Translation: CASSLPSTGGGYTF.

The table lists this clonotype with a few counts. The chain uses TRBV28 and TRBJ1-3; 8 nucleotides agree with TRBD1. Trimming cost V 6 bases and J 1 base; bases outside gene matches: 11. The CDR3 totals 17 residues. Germline V gives CDR1 MDHEN, CDR2 SYDVKM. CDR3 in DNA: TGTGCCAGCAGCTGGGGACAGGCGAGCATGTCTGGAAACACCATATATTTT. Amino acid sequence: CASSWGQASMSGNTIYF.

The chain couples TRBV19 to TRBJ2-7; 7 bases are shared with TRBD1. From germline, CDR1 is LNHDA and CDR2 SQIVND (reference sequence). V dropped 1 base and J dropped 3; count of bases not matched to a gene: 6. The CDR3 loop spans 15 amino acids. CDR3 DNA sequence: TGTGCCAGTAGTATAGGCGACAGGGCGTACTACGAGCAGTACTTC. As protein: CASSIGDRAYYEQYF.

The sample holds many counts of this clonotype. The chain links TRBV6-2 or TRBV6-3 to TRBJ2-7; 11 positions match TRBD2. With 6 bases clipped from V and 3 bases from J, the junction kept 4 bases outside the gene matches. The germline CDR1 and CDR2 sequences are MNHEY and SVGEGT. This CDR3 spans 14 amino acids. The CDR3 DNA reads as TGTGCCAGCAGAGCCGGGACTAGCGGCTACGAGCAGTACTTC. This encodes CASRAGTSGYEQYF.

This clonotype was seen many times. The rearrangement links TRBV7-6 to TRBJ2-2, with TRBD1 matching 7 bases. J lost 0 bases, V lost 4 bases, and 8 bases had no gene match. Per the germline V gene, CDR1 is SGHVS and CDR2 is FNYEAQ. The CDR3 covers 17 residues. DNA for the CDR3: TGTGCCAGCAGCTACACGTCCGGGACAGCGAACACCGGGGAGCTGTTTTTT. Amino acid sequence: CASSYTSGTANTGELFF.

This clonotype was seen many times. The V call is TRBV28, the J call TRBJ2-7, with 7 bases that match TRBD1. Germline trimming cut 6 bases from V and 4 bases from J; bases unmatched to any gene: 9. The germline gives CDR1 MDHEN, CDR2 SYDVKM. The CDR3 has 14 amino acids. DNA for the CDR3: TGTGCCAGCAGCCCGACAGGGATTAGATACGAGCAGTACTTC. It translates to CASSPTGIRYEQYF.

This clonotype was counted at least ten times. This chain links TRBV12-3 or TRBV12-4 with TRBJ2-2; 7 nucleotides line up with TRBD2. Trimming removed 3 bases from V and 4 bases from J; junction bases left unmatched: 5. The CDR3 covers 15 residues. In DNA, the CDR3 is TGTGCCAGCAGTTTTCCTAGCGGACTCACCGGGGAGCTGTTTTTT. The encoded protein is CASSFPSGLTGELFF.

This clonotype has at least ten counts. The rearrangement uses TRBV7-9 and TRBJ2-7; 8 nucleotides match TRBD2. With 5 bases clipped from V and 6 bases from J, the junction kept 3 bases outside the gene matches. Germline V gene lookup returns CDR1 SEHNR and CDR2 FQNEAQ (reference sequence). CDR3 length: 12 amino acids. The CDR3 nucleotides are TGTGCCAGCAGCCCCCGGGGGGGCGAGCAGTACTTC. Protein product: CASSPRGGEQYF.

This clonotype was seen ten or more times. The CDR3: CASSRDRTNYGYTF. The CDR3 DNA follows: TGTGCCAGCAGCCGTGACAGGACTAACTATGGCTACACCTTC. The rearrangement uses TRBV6-1 and TRBJ1-2; weak D call: TRBD1 (6 bases). Trimming cost V 6 bases and J 0 bases, with 11 bases left between them. The CDR3 length is 14 residues. In germline, CDR1 is MNHNS, CDR2 SASEGT.

This clonotype occurred many times. The chain has TRBV5-6 and TRBJ2-2; TRBD1 agrees at 9 bases. Per germline, CDR1 SGHDT and CDR2 YYEEEE. Germline trimming cut 0 bases from V and 1 base from J; bases unmatched to any gene: 1. This CDR3 has 16 residues. The CDR3 sequence: CASSLGDRVNTGELFF. The CDR3 nucleotides are TGTGCCAGCAGCTTGGGGGACAGGGTGAACACCGGGGAGCTGTTTTTT.

This clonotype was detected ten times or more. V gene TRBV7-8 combines with J gene TRBJ1-6; 7 positions match TRBD1. The germline CDR1 and CDR2 sequences are SGHVS and FQNEAQ. V trimming: 2 bases; J trimming: 7 bases; junction bases outside the gene matches: 5. CDR3 size: 15 residues. CDR3 in amino acids: CASSLIGGQNSPLHF. Here the CDR3 DNA reads TGTGCCAGCAGCTTAATAGGGGGCCAGAATTCACCCCTCCACTTT.

This clonotype was detected a few times. V usage is TRBV6-5 and J usage is TRBJ2-2; 12 nucleotides match TRBD2. The V gene end was trimmed by 6 bases and the J gene end by 0 bases; junction bases not matched to a gene: 5. Per the germline V gene, CDR1 is MNHEY and CDR2 is SVGAGI. The CDR3 sequence is 17 residues long. DNA for the CDR3: TGTGCCAGCAGCCAGACTAGCGGGAGAACGAACACCGGGGAGCTGTTTTTT. Translated, it gives CASSQTSGRTNTGELFF.

This clonotype occurred a few times. The chain joins TRBV4-2 to TRBJ2-5; TRBD2 agrees at 7 bases. Germline CDR1 and CDR2: LGHNA and YNFKEQ. The CDR3 spans 17 residues. With 2 bases clipped from V and 1 base from J, the junction kept 10 bases outside the gene matches. The DNA for the CDR3 is TGTGCCAGCAGCCAACCTAGTTCAGCGGGGTTCCAAGAGACCCAGTACTTC. This translates into CASSQPSSAGFQETQYF.

The table lists this clonotype with many counts. The chain joins TRBV6-5 to TRBJ2-2; 10 bases map to TRBD2. V was pared by 5 bases and J by 0 bases, with 3 bases of the junction left unmatched. The germline CDR1 and CDR2 sequences are MNHEY and SVGAGI. The CDR3 consists of 16 residues. DNA of the CDR3: TGTGCCAGCAGTCGGCTAGCGGGAGCGAACACCGGGGAGCTGTTTTTT. It codes for CASSRLAGANTGELFF.

This clonotype was counted ten times or more. The genes are TRBV6-5 and TRBJ2-1; D uncertain. The CDR3 contains 12 residues. V dropped 2 bases and J dropped 5 bases, with 4 bases sitting between them. In germline, CDR1 is MNHEY, CDR2 SVGAGI. The DNA of the CDR3 is TGTGCCAGCAGTTACCCTAACAATGAGCAGTTCTTC. Protein: CASSYPNNEQFF.

V is TRBV20-1 and J is TRBJ2-1; the D gene is possibly TRBD1 (6 bases). V was trimmed by 0 bases and J by 1 base, leaving 10 bases between them. The V gene's germline CDR1 is DFQATT and CDR2 SNEGSKA (reference sequence). CDR3 length: 15 amino acids. The CDR3 region has the DNA TGCAGTGCTAGAGACCCACAGGGTTCCTACAATGAGCAGTTCTTC. Amino acids: CSARDPQGSYNEQFF.

The chain combines TRBV7-2 with TRBJ2-7; D gene unclear. The CDR3 length is 14 residues. The germline V gene encodes CDR1 SGHTA and CDR2 FQGNSA. Between the trimmed V and J ends, which lost 1 base and 3 bases, there was a span of 10 bases. The chain's CDR3 is CASSLELPDYEQYF. The CDR3 nucleotides are TGTGCCAGCAGCTTAGAACTACCCGACTACGAGCAGTACTTC.